The next 19 T cell receptor beta chains were all read from a single sample in a study of CD8+ T cells in alopecia areata. The authors extracted RNA and reverse transcribed it into cDNA as the sequencing template. Some clones are missing from TCRdb's copy, which holds only in-frame ones; the method was immunoSEQ multiplex PCR. The sample lists 110,000 to 150,000 clones; 58% were seen once. Specimen: CD4+ T cells sorted from blood, collected at week 0. The source of these receptors is a human donor with alopecia areata.

This clone has only a few counts. This chain links TRBV29-1 with TRBJ1-2; a weak D match, TRBD1 (6 bases). The V end lost 7 bases, the J end lost 8 bases, and 23 bases lay between the germline ends. The germline V gene has CDR1 SQVTM and CDR2 ANQGSEA. The CDR3 is made up of 14 amino acids. CDR3 loop: CSGGTEGGTKGYTF. CDR3 bases: TGCAGCGGCGGAACAGAGGGGGGGACGAAAGGCTACACCTTC.

The rearrangement links TRBV7-9 to TRBJ2-5; TRBD2 matches at 8 bases. This CDR3 spans 12 amino acids. The germline V gene encodes CDR1 SEHNR and CDR2 FQNEAQ (reference sequence). Unmatched junction bases numbered 6, after V lost 5 bases and J lost 10 bases. In nucleotides, the CDR3 is TGTGCCAGCAGCACTAGCGGCGGGGGCCAGTACTTC. Amino acids: CASSTSGGGQYF.

This clone appeared once. This chain links TRBV18 with TRBJ1-1; D perhaps matches TRBD1 (5 bases). V was cut by 3 bases and J by 7 bases, with 6 bases left in between. The germline V gene has CDR1 KGHSH and CDR2 LQKENI. The CDR3 covers 11 residues. CDR3 sequence reads: CASSPGGEAFF. DNA of the CDR3: TGTGCCAGCTCACCTGGGGGTGAAGCTTTCTTT.

The chain is built from TRBV11-2 and TRBJ2-7; a possible D gene is TRBD2 (6 bases). The V gene lost 0 bases and the J gene lost 3 bases, with 9 bases spanning the gap. The CDR3 spans 14 residues. Per germline, CDR1 SGHAT and CDR2 FQNNGV. Here the CDR3 reads CASSLELASYEQYF. CDR3 DNA: TGTGCCAGCAGCTTAGAACTAGCTAGCTACGAGCAGTACTTC. The full variable domain, rest sourced from reference TRBV11-2 and TRBJ2-7, is EAGVAQSPRYKIIEKRQSVAFWCNPISGHATLYWYQQILGQGPKLLIQFQNNGVVDDSQLPKDRFSAERLKGVDSTLKIQPAKLEDSAVYLCASSLELASYEQYFGPGTRLTVT.

The sample holds a few counts of this clone. The chain is built from TRBV19 and TRBJ2-2; possible D gene TRBD1, 6 bases. Germline V gives CDR1 LNHDA, CDR2 SQIVND (reference sequence). The CDR3 consists of 14 residues. With 6 bases removed from V and 5 bases from J, the gap between germline ends came to 13 bases. The CDR3 sequence: CASSWGRGTGELFF. The CDR3 DNA reads as TGTGCCAGTAGCTGGGGCAGGGGTACCGGGGAGCTGTTTTTT.

J is TRBJ2-7 and V is TRBV5-1, with D perhaps TRBD1 (6 bases). Per germline, CDR1 SGHRS and CDR2 YFSETQ. V was cut by 2 bases and J by 7 bases, with 19 bases left in between. The CDR3 consists of 15 residues. The CDR3 loop is CASSFLPGTSGEQYF. In nucleotides, the CDR3 is TGCGCCAGCAGCTTCCTTCCCGGGACATCGGGTGAGCAGTACTTC.

The chain joins TRBV6-5 to TRBJ2-5, with TRBD2 as a possible D gene (6 bases). Trimming pared 0 bases from V and 2 bases from J, leaving 13 bases between. Germline CDR1 MNHEY, CDR2 SVGAGI. This CDR3 region has 16 residues. In DNA, the CDR3 is TGTGCCAGCAGTTACTCCTCCGGGACTCGGCAAGAGACCCAGTACTTC. Translation gives CASSYSSGTRQETQYF.

CDR3 residues: CASSLVLRGSSYNEQFF. CDR3 coding DNA: TGCGCCAGCAGCTTGGTTCTGCGGGGGAGCTCCTACAATGAGCAGTTCTTC. This chain uses TRBV5-1 with TRBJ2-1, with 7 bases lining up with TRBD2. CDR1 SGHRS and CDR2 YFSETQ come from the germline V gene. With 0 bases clipped from V and 0 bases from J, the junction kept 6 bases outside the gene matches. The CDR3 runs to 17 residues.

This sequence joins TRBV29-1 and TRBJ1-2; TRBD1 aligns across 10 bases. In germline, CDR1 is SQVTM, CDR2 ANQGSEA. The CDR3 contains 13 residues. The V and J ends lost 6 bases and 7 bases, in that order; junction bases with no gene match: 8. The CDR3 sequence: CSVRQGAAGGYTF. The CDR3 DNA reads TGCAGCGTCAGACAGGGGGCAGCGGGTGGCTACACCTTC.

The chain links TRBV9 to TRBJ1-2; D is uncertain. Trimming took 4 bases from V and 4 from J, leaving 17 bases between them. This CDR3 comprises 15 residues. Germline V gene data show CDR1 as SGDLS and CDR2 as YYNGEE. The CDR3 here is CASSSARSSSYGYTF. The CDR3 bases are TGTGCCAGCAGCTCGGCTCGGAGTTCCTCCTATGGCTACACCTTC.

The chain is built from TRBV6-6 and TRBJ1-1; D unclear. Trimming took off 5 bases at V and 9 bases at J, with 13 bases between the two ends. Germline V gene lookup returns CDR1 MNHNY and CDR2 SVGAGI (reference sequence). CDR3 size: 12 residues. CDR3 loop: CASSMETSKAFF. DNA of the CDR3: TGTGCCAGCAGTATGGAAACCTCGAAAGCTTTCTTT.

Details on this clone: This sample includes further DNA sequences coding for the same CDR3. The chain carries TRBV4-2 and TRBJ2-5, with 10 bases matching TRBD2. Germline V gene lookup returns CDR1 LGHNA and CDR2 YNFKEQ. V gave up 1 base and J gave up 1 base; unmatched junction bases: 0. CDR3 size: 15 residues. CDR3 DNA: TGTGCCAGCAGCCAAGGGACTAGCGGCCAAGAGACCCAGTACTTC. It specifies CASSQGTSGQETQYF.

The chain joins TRBV30 to TRBJ1-4; a weak D match, TRBD1 (6 bases). CDR1 and CDR2 (germline): GTSNPN, SVGIG (reference sequence). CDR3 size: 13 residues. Deletions cut 2 bases from V and 5 bases from J, with 9 bases between. This CDR3 is CAWSWTVNEKLFF. The CDR3 region has the DNA TGTGCCTGGAGTTGGACAGTCAATGAAAAACTGTTTTTT.

The V call is TRBV7-2, the J call TRBJ2-1; D perhaps matches TRBD2 (6 bases). This CDR3 region has 16 residues. The germline CDR1 and CDR2 sequences are SGHTA and FQGNSA. Trimming removed 1 base at V and 2 bases at J, with 12 bases between. Here the CDR3 DNA reads TGTGCCAGCAGCTTAGGGAGGGGCGGGCCCTACAATGAGCAGTTCTTC. It codes for CASSLGRGGPYNEQFF.

The chain has TRBV4-1 and TRBJ1-3; no reliable D call. With 1 base removed from V and 4 bases from J, the gap between germline ends came to 2 bases. The CDR3 extends over 12 amino acids. Germline V lookup: CDR1 MGHRA, CDR2 YSYEKL. The CDR3 DNA reads TGCGCCAGCAGCCAAGCCGGAAACACCATATATTTT. This gives the protein CASSQAGNTIYF.

The J gene is TRBJ2-7, the V gene TRBV5-4; D ambiguous. V lost 2 bases, J lost 6 bases, and 6 bases lay in between. Germline CDR1 reads SGHNT; CDR2 reads YYREEE (reference sequence). The CDR3 contains 11 residues. For the CDR3, the DNA is TGTGCCAGCAGCTTACGCGGCGAGCAGTACTTC. This codes for CASSLRGEQYF.

V gene TRBV4-3 combines with J gene TRBJ2-5; tentative D call: TRBD1 (5 bases). Germline CDR1 and CDR2: LGHNA and YSLEER. The CDR3 runs 17 residues. V lost 0 bases and J lost 4, with 18 bases in between. The CDR3 is CASSQDRGRMLLETQYF. Here the CDR3 DNA reads TGCGCCAGCAGCCAAGATAGGGGCAGAATGTTATTAGAGACCCAGTACTTC.

V gene TRBV29-1 combines with J gene TRBJ1-5; a weak D match, TRBD1 (6 bases). The CDR3 runs to 13 residues. V was cut by 6 bases and J by 1 base, with 10 bases left in between. Germline V gene data show CDR1 as SQVTM and CDR2 as ANQGSEA. CDR3 sequence (DNA): TGCAGCGTATTAGGGGGAAGCAATCAGCCCCAGCATTTT. Its translation: CSVLGGSNQPQHF.

The genes are TRBV19 and TRBJ2-2; D remains unclear. From germline, CDR1 is LNHDA and CDR2 SQIVND (reference sequence). The V and J ends lost 3 bases and 0 bases respectively, with 5 bases between them. The CDR3 extends over 14 amino acids. The CDR3, as DNA: TGTGCCAGTAGTATCAGCGCGAACACCGGGGAGCTGTTTTTT. The encoded protein is CASSISANTGELFF. The full variable domain, with the rest looked up from reference TRBV19 and TRBJ2-2, is DGGITQSPKYLFRKEGQNVTLSCEQNLNHDAMYWYRQDPGQGLRLIYYSQIVNDFQKGDIAEGYSVSREKKESFPLTVTSAQKNPTAFYLCASSISANTGELFFGEGSRLTVL.